This T cell receptor beta chain comes out of a study of shared T cell receptors in the human thymus (TCRdb year 2021). Concerning the study at large: The study examined how self-reactive, shared T-cell receptor alpha chains are generated in the human thymus.

The receptor library was made with the immunoSEQ multiplex PCR assay. What TCRdb holds here is the immuneACCESS table cut down to in-frame rearrangements. Part of the clones is not present; checked against another copy, under half of the missing clones reflect an unresolved V gene, and the others are unexplained. The sample table holds 630,000 or so clones, of which about 90% were seen once. Under 0.01% of the sample is in the top ten clones. With respect to this clone: The specificity of this receptor is unknown. Base qualities are not at hand, and no much larger clone is one base apart.

CDR1 and CDR2, per the germline V gene, are SGHDN and FVKESK. V ends up 4 bases short and J 6 bases short, with an unmatched junction base count of 9. The CDR3 spans 16 residues, from the cysteine through the phenylalanine. The DNA shown is the 48-base CDR3, in frame from base 1. The data also belong to a second study, concerning human thymus T cells. The second investigation adds: In Finland, the donors were immunologically healthy infants who were having open corrective cardiac surgery for congenital heart defects. Thymus tissue was collected as surgical resects that were removed during corrective cardiac surgery. Both the thymic and the peripheral blood repertoires appeared to show biased V and J gene segment usage. The related research found that thymic TCR repertoires overlapped highly between unrelated individuals. The study used fewer than ten infant thymus samples plus four related peripheral blood samples to characterize TCR alpha and beta repertoires. Donor ages ranging from roughly 6 to 244 days were recorded, and 5 or 6 male and a couple of female infants were included in the cohort. Thymocytes were mechanically released from the tissue and were stored as pellets of about 9.5-33 million cells at -70 degrees C. A QIAsymphony instrument was used to extract genomic DNA from the frozen cell pellets. The immunoSEQ multiplex PCR assay was used to amplify the TCRB and TCRAD loci from a standardized quantity of quality-controlled genomic DNA. Amplicons spanned the V(D)J region at a length sufficient to cover the CDR3 and identify V and J genes. The commercial immunoSEQ service was used to sequence amplicons on an Illumina platform. Primer bias and sequencing errors were corrected as previously described, and TCRAD and TCRB were defined on the basis of the IMGT database. Analysis of the repertoires was done with immunoSEQ Analyzer 3.0 and VDJTools and included basic statistics, V/J segment usage, diversity estimates, rarefaction and pairwise overlap. To estimate diversity, the Chao1, ChaoE, Efron-Thisted, Shannon and inverse Simpson indices were applied, and diversity was also estimated on datasets down-sampled to the smallest sample. For repertoire overlap, CDR3 nucleotide sequence, V gene and J gene had to match strictly, and clustering was done by Jaccard-based multidimensional scaling. On average, thymus samples gave around 810,000 unique TCRB clonotypes, whereas blood samples gave 75,000 to 95,000.

The chain links TRBV14 with TRBJ2-1, with 10 central nucleotides matching TRBD2. The sample comprised thymocytes. The sequence was obtained from a boy under three years old with a congenital heart defect. Donor details come from another sample of the same person, matched by shared clones. The CDR3 in this case is CASSPFGLAETNEQFF. The DNA sequence follows: TGTGCCAGCAGCCCCTTTGGACTAGCGGAAACCAATGAGCAGTTCTTC.